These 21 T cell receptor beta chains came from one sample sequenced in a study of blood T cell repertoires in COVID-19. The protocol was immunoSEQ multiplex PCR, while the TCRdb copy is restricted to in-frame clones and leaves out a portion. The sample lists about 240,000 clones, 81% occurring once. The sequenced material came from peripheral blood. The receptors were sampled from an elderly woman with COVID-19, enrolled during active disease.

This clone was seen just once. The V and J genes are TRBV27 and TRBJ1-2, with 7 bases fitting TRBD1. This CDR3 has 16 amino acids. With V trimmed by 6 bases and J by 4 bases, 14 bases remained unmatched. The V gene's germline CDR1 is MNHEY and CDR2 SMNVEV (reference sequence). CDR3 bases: TGTGCCAGCAGACCCAATTCAGGGGGTAATGGCTATGGCTACACCTTC. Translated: CASRPNSGGNGYGYTF.

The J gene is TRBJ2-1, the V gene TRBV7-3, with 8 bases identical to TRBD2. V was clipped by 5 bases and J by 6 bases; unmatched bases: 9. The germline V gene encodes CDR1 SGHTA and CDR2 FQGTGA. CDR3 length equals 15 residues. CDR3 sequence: CASSVSPGLGNEQFF. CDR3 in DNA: TGTGCCAGCAGCGTGTCACCGGGACTAGGCAATGAGCAGTTCTTC.

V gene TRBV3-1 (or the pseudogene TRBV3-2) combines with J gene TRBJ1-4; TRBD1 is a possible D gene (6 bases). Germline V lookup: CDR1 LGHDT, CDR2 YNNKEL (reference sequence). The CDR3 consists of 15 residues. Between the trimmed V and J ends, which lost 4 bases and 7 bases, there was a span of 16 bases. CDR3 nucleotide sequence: TGTGCCAGCAGCCCACGACAGGTATCGGGTGAAAAACTGTTTTTT. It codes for CASSPRQVSGEKLFF.

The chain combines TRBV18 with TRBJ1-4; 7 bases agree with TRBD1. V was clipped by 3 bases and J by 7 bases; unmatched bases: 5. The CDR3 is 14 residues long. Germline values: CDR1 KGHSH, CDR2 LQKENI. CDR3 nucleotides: TGTGCCAGCTCACCGGGCAGGGGGTCTGAAAAACTGTTTTTT. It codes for CASSPGRGSEKLFF.

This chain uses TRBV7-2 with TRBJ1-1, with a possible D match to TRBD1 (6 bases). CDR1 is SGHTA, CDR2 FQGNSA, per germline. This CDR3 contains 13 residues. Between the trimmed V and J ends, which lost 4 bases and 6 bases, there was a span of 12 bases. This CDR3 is CASSSLQGSEAFF. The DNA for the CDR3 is TGTGCCAGCAGCTCTCTACAGGGATCTGAAGCTTTCTTT. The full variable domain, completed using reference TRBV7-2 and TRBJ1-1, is GAGVSQSPSNKVTEKGKDVELRCDPISGHTALYWYRQSLGQGLEFLIYFQGNSAPDKSGLPSDRFSAERTGGSVSTLTIQRTQQEDSAVYLCASSSLQGSEAFFGQGTRLTVV.

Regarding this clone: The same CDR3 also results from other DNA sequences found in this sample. CDR3 nucleotides: TGTGCCAGCAGTCTTCTACAGGGTAATCAGCCCCAGCATTTT. Protein product: CASSLLQGNQPQHF. The chain employs TRBV28 and TRBJ1-5, with D possibly matching TRBD1 (6 bases). The CDR3 length is 14 residues. Germline-derived CDR1 and CDR2 are MDHEN and SYDVKM. Trimming stripped 5 bases from V and 4 bases from J, with 12 bases between.

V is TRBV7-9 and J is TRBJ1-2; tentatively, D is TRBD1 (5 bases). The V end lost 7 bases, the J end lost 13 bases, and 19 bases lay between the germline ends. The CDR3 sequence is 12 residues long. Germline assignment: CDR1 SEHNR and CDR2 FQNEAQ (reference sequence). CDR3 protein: CASTVGLTDPTF. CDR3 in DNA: TGTGCCAGCACTGTGGGACTCACGGACCCCACCTTC.

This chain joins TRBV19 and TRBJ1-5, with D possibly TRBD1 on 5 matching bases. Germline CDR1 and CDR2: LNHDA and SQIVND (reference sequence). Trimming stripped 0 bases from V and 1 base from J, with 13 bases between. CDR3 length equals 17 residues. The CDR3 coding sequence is TGTGCCAGTAGTATAGATATGCAGGGTGGGAGCAATCAGCCCCAGCATTTT. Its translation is CASSIDMQGGSNQPQHF. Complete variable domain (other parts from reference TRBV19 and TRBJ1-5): DGGITQSPKYLFRKEGQNVTLSCEQNLNHDAMYWYRQDPGQGLRLIYYSQIVNDFQKGDIAEGYSVSREKKESFPLTVTSAQKNPTAFYLCASSIDMQGGSNQPQHFGDGTRLSIL.

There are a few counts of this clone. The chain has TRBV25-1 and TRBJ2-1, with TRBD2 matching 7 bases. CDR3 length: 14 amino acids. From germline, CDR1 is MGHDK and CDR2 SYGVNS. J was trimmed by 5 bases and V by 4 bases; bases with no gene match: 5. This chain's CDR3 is CASSVASGNNEQFF. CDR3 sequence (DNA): TGTGCCAGCAGTGTGGCTAGCGGAAACAATGAGCAGTTCTTC.

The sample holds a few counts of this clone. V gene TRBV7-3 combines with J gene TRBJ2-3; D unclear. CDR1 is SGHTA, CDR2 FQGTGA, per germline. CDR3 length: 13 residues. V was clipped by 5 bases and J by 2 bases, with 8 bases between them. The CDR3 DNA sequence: TGTGCCAGCAGCCGACTTTTCACAGATACGCAGTATTTT. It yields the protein CASSRLFTDTQYF.

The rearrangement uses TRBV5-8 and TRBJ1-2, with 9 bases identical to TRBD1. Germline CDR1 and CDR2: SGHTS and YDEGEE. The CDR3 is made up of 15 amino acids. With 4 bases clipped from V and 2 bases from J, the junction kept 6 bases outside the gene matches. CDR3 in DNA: TGTGCCAGCAGCCGCCGGGACAGGGCGAACTATGGCTACACCTTC. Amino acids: CASSRRDRANYGYTF.

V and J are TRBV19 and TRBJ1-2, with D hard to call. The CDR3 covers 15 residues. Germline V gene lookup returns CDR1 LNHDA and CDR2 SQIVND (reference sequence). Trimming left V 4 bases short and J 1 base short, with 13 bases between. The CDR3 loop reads CASSKQAEINYGYTF. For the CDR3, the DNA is TGTGCCAGTAGTAAGCAGGCAGAGATTAACTATGGCTACACCTTC.

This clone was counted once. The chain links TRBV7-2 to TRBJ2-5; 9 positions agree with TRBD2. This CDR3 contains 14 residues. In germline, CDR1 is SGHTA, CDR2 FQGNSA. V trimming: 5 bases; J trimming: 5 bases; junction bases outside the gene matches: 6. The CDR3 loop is CASSQRGAGETQYF. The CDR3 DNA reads TGTGCCAGCAGCCAGCGGGGGGCCGGGGAGACCCAGTACTTC.

The CDR3 DNA sequence: TGCGCCTGGCGGGGGGGCCTAGAGACCCAGTACTTC. Encoded protein: CAWRGGLETQYF. This chain connects TRBV29-1 to TRBJ2-5, with 9 bases fitting TRBD2. Germline CDR1 is SQVTM and CDR2 is ANQGSEA. This CDR3 is 12 amino acids long.

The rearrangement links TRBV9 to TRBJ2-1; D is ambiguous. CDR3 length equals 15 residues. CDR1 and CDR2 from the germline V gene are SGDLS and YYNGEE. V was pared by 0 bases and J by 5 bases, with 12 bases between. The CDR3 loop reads CASSVESAEDNEQFF. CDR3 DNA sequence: TGTGCCAGCAGCGTAGAATCAGCTGAGGACAATGAGCAGTTCTTC.

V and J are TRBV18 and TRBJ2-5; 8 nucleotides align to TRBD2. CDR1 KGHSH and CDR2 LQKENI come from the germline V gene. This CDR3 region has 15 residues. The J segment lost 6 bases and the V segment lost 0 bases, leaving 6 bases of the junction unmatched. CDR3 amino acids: CASSPPGGGKKTQYF. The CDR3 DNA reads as TGTGCCAGCTCACCACCGGGCGGGGGGAAGAAGACCCAGTACTTC.

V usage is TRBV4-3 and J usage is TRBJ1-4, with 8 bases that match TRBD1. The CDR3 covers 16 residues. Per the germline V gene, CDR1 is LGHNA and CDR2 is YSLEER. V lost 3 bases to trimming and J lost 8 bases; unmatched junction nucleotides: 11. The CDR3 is CASSQNRPGGLEKLFF. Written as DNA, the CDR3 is TGCGCCAGCAGCCAGAACAGGCCAGGGGGCTTGGAAAAACTGTTTTTT.

The CDR3 nucleotides are TGTGCCAGCAGCTTACGTAGTCCTAGCACAGATACGCAGTATTTT. Translated: CASSLRSPSTDTQYF. The genes are TRBV7-8 and TRBJ2-3; D remains unclear. The CDR3 spans 15 residues. CDR1 and CDR2 from the germline V gene are SGHVS and FQNEAQ. The V gene lost 2 bases and the J gene lost 0 bases, with 9 bases spanning the gap.

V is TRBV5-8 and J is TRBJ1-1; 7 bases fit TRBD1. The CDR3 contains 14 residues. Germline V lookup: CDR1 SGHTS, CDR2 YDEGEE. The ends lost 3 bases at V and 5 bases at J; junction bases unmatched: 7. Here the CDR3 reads CASSYQTGRTEAFF. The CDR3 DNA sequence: TGTGCCAGCAGCTACCAGACAGGGCGGACTGAAGCTTTCTTT. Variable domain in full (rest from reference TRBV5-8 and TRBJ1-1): EAGVTQSPTHLIKTRGQQATLRCSPISGHTSVYWYQQALGLGLQFLLWYDEGEERNRGNFPPRFSGRQFPNYSSELNVNALELEDSALYLCASSYQTGRTEAFFGQGTRLTVV.

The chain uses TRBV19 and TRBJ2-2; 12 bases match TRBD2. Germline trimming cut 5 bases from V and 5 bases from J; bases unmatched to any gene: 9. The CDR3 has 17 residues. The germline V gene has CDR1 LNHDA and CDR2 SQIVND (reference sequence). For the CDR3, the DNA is TGTGCCAGTAGTGTCCCTAGCGGGAGGGCCTCAACCGGGGAGCTGTTTTTT. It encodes CASSVPSGRASTGELFF.

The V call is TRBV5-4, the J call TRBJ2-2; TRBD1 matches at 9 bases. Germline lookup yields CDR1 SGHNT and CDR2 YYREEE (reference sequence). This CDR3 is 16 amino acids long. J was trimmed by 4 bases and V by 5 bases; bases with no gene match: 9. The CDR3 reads CASRGRDRESTGELFF. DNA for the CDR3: TGTGCCAGCAGGGGCCGGGACAGGGAAAGCACCGGGGAGCTGTTTTTT.